This record covers a single T cell receptor beta chain. Its antigen remains unidentified. TCRdb reanalysed the 5' RACE reads using MiXCR and keeps one entry per CDR3 protein. The table lists approximately 400,000 distinct CDR3 sequences, about 24% of them singletons. This sample was included in a study of CD8 T cells in ankylosing spondylitis. Overall study results and limits: Clones linked to the disease showed a CD8+ phenotype. They occurred at relatively low frequencies in peripheral blood. Blood of patients with ankylosing spondylitis appeared to be characterized by a TCR beta motif of about eight highly homologous variants. Disease-associated clones were reportedly significantly overrepresented in matched ankylosing spondylitis synovial fluid. In reactive arthritis synovial fluid and blood, some motif variants had been reported before.

The CDR3 is 11 amino acids. CDR1 SNHLY and CDR2 FYNNEI come from the germline V gene. V was pared by 4 bases and J by 10 bases, with 8 bases between. This clonotype was sampled from a male donor with ankylosing spondylitis. Sequenced: blood, either unsorted or a sorted T cell fraction (not recorded which). The rearrangement joins TRBV2 to TRBJ2-1; no reliable D call. The CDR3 sequence: CASSVHGEQFF. In nucleotides, the CDR3 is TGTGCCAGCAGTGTACACGGGGAGCAGTTCTTC.